These 19 T cell receptor beta chains share one sample of origin, sequenced in a study of blood T cells in healthy people across ages. PCR was performed a second time for about 6 to 11 cycles using a sample-barcoded 5' primer and a J-beta primer mix. One entry per CDR3 protein results from TCRdb running MiXCR on the 5' RACE reads. The sample shows 700,000 to 900,000 distinct CDR3 sequences, approximately 53% of them seen only once. The sequencing sample was made of blood. Receptors were obtained from a man at least 80 years old in good health.

The CDR3, as DNA: TGTGCCAGCAGTCCTACTCCGGGACTAGCGGGAGGGATCCGGAATGAGCAGTTCTTC. It specifies CASSPTPGLAGGIRNEQFF. The rearrangement joins TRBV9 to TRBJ2-1, with 16 bases matching TRBD2. From germline, CDR1 is SGDLS and CDR2 YYNGEE. There are 19 residues in the CDR3. V dropped 5 bases and J dropped 7; count of bases not matched to a gene: 15. Looking up the rest from reference TRBV9 and TRBJ2-1 gives the full variable domain: DSGVTQTPKHLITATGQRVTLRCSPRSGDLSVYWYQQSLDQGLQFLIQYYNGEERAKGNILERFSAQQFPDLHSELNLSSLELGDSALYFCASSPTPGLAGGIRNEQFFGPGTRLTVL.

A few counts support this clonotype. The V call is TRBV29-1, the J call TRBJ2-1; the D is unclear. Trimming left V 3 bases short and J 8 bases short, with 11 bases between. The germline gives CDR1 SQVTM, CDR2 ANQGSEA. The CDR3 has 12 amino acids. CDR3: CSVDPGSDEQFF. The CDR3, as DNA: TGCAGCGTTGATCCAGGTTCAGATGAGCAGTTCTTC.

V usage is TRBV24-1 and J usage is TRBJ2-5; D is possibly TRBD1 (6 bases). With 4 bases removed from V and 1 base from J, the gap between germline ends came to 9 bases. This CDR3 is built from 14 residues. Germline V gene sequence: CDR1 KGHDR, CDR2 SFDVKD. The CDR3 DNA reads TGTGCCACCAGTGACCGGACAGTCCAAGAGACCCAGTACTTC. Encoded protein: CATSDRTVQETQYF.

The V and J genes are TRBV6-5 and TRBJ2-7; maybe TRBD1 (5 bases). Germline V gene lookup returns CDR1 MNHEY and CDR2 SVGAGI. The CDR3 totals 15 residues. The V end lost 5 bases, the J end lost 2 bases, and 16 bases lay between the germline ends. The CDR3, as DNA: TGTGCCAGCAGTGGGCCACCGCAGGGCACCTACGAGCAGTACTTC. Encoded protein: CASSGPPQGTYEQYF.

This clonotype occurred a few times. The chain couples TRBV5-1 to TRBJ2-4, with 8 bases that match TRBD2. After removal of 0 bases from V and 2 bases from J, the junction contained 1 base not matched to a gene. The CDR3 length is 15 residues. Germline assignment: CDR1 SGHRS and CDR2 YFSETQ. CDR3 bases: TGCGCCAGCAGCTTGGGCGGGGGGACCAAAAACATTCAGTACTTC. It specifies CASSLGGGTKNIQYF.

This clonotype has more than one count but fewer than ten. The rearrangement joins TRBV28 to TRBJ2-3; D is possibly TRBD1 (6 bases). This CDR3 contains 12 residues. Germline CDR1 is MDHEN and CDR2 is SYDVKM. Trimming took 6 bases from V and 7 from J, leaving 11 bases between them. The CDR3 loop reads CASSLGGHTQYF. CDR3 bases: TGTGCCAGCAGCCTAGGGGGTCATACGCAGTATTTT.

The chain carries TRBV5-1 and TRBJ1-2, with 8 nucleotides matching TRBD1. Germline V gene lookup returns CDR1 SGHRS and CDR2 YFSETQ. V lost 2 bases, J lost 4 bases, and 10 bases stayed unmatched. The CDR3 is 16 residues long. The CDR3 spells CASSLRTGTRIYGYTF. The CDR3 DNA sequence: TGCGCCAGCAGCTTAAGGACAGGGACCCGAATCTATGGCTACACCTTC.

The chain couples TRBV5-1 to TRBJ2-6; TRBD1 matches 9 bases. Germline V gene lookup returns CDR1 SGHRS and CDR2 YFSETQ. The CDR3 has 17 residues. V shed 4 bases and J 4 bases; nucleotides not matched to a gene: 9. The CDR3 DNA is TGCGCCAGCAGCCCTACCGGGACAGGGTTAGGGGCCAACGTCCTGACTTTC. Residues: CASSPTGTGLGANVLTF.

With respect to this clonotype: At one of its ends the junction is not consistent with the germline gene, which may arise from a read error. The genes are TRBV9 and TRBJ2-5; D is tentatively TRBD1 or TRBD2 (5 bases each). This CDR3 is built from 13 residues. CDR1 SGDLS and CDR2 YYNGEE come from the germline V gene. CDR3 residues: CANSVGGGETQYF. For the CDR3, the DNA is TGTGCCAACAGCGTAGGTGGGGGAGAGACCCAGTACTTC. Combining the CDR3 with reference TRBV9 and TRBJ2-5 gives the whole variable domain DSGVTQTPKHLITATGQRVTLRCSPRSGDLSVYWYQQSLDQGLQFLIQYYNGEERAKGNILERFSAQQFPDLHSELNLSSLELGDSALYFCANSVGGGETQYFGPGTRLLVL.

The sample holds a few counts of this clonotype. The chain carries TRBV4-1 and TRBJ1-5; tentative D call: TRBD1 (6 bases). The CDR3 length is 15 residues. Looked up from germline, CDR1 is MGHRA and CDR2 is YSYEKL. Trimming cost V 3 bases and J 7 bases, with 16 bases left between them. The CDR3 sequence: CASSQAPGAGQPQHF. The CDR3 coding sequence is TGCGCCAGCAGCCAGGCCCCAGGGGCTGGACAGCCCCAGCATTTT.

CDR3 amino acids: CASSGWNYGYTF. The CDR3 nucleotides are TGTGCCAGCAGCGGGTGGAACTATGGCTACACCTTC. V and J are TRBV9 and TRBJ1-2; D is unresolved. The CDR3 totals 12 residues. Between the trimmed V and J ends, which lost 3 bases and 2 bases, there was a span of 5 bases. Per the germline V gene, CDR1 is SGDLS and CDR2 is YYNGEE.

This clonotype was counted at least ten times. J is TRBJ2-7 and V is TRBV20-1; TRBD2 aligns across 9 bases. V gave up 3 bases and J gave up 4 bases; unmatched junction bases: 10. Germline values: CDR1 DFQATT, CDR2 SNEGSKA (reference sequence). The CDR3 is 15 residues long. CDR3 bases: TGCAGTGCTAGTCTGGCGGGAGGGTCGCCTTACGAGCAGTACTTC. Its translation: CSASLAGGSPYEQYF.

The chain links TRBV20-1 to TRBJ2-7, with 11 bases fitting TRBD2. The CDR3 runs 16 residues. Germline trimming cut 3 bases from V and 5 bases from J; bases unmatched to any gene: 12. Per the germline V gene, CDR1 is DFQATT and CDR2 is SNEGSKA (reference sequence). CDR3: CSASALAGASVHEQYF. The CDR3 bases are TGCAGTGCTAGCGCACTAGCGGGGGCCTCCGTCCACGAGCAGTACTTC.

The chain is built from TRBV28 and TRBJ2-1, with TRBD2 matching 9 bases. After removal of 5 bases from V and 6 bases from J, the junction contained 8 bases not matched to a gene. The CDR3 has 15 amino acids. Germline V lookup: CDR1 MDHEN, CDR2 SYDVKM. This CDR3 is CASSRDSGRGNEQFF. The CDR3 bases are TGTGCCAGCAGTCGGGATAGCGGGAGAGGCAATGAGCAGTTCTTC.

CDR3 residues: CASSPLRGYGDEQFF. In DNA, the CDR3 is TGTGCCAGCAGCCCCTTAAGAGGGTACGGGGATGAGCAGTTCTTC. This chain connects TRBV7-2 to TRBJ2-1; D perhaps matches TRBD2 (5 bases). The CDR3 contains 15 residues. V lost 5 bases and J 8 bases, leaving 19 bases between the germline ends. Per the germline V gene, CDR1 is SGHTA and CDR2 is FQGNSA.

The rearrangement uses TRBV15 and TRBJ2-3; D call uncertain. Trimming removed 3 bases from V and 6 bases from J, with 13 bases in between. CDR1 is LNHNV, CDR2 YYDKDF, per germline (reference sequence). The CDR3 runs to 14 residues. CDR3: CATSSVEVQDTQYF. The CDR3, as DNA: TGTGCCACCAGCAGTGTCGAGGTGCAGGATACGCAGTATTTT.

In its sample, this clonotype was seen a few times. This chain joins TRBV12-3 or TRBV12-4 and TRBJ2-3; 8 bases agree with TRBD2. The V segment lost 1 base and the J segment 14 bases; nucleotides outside the gene matches: 11. This CDR3 contains 14 residues. The CDR3 region is CASSLGSGVRYAYF. CDR3 coding DNA: TGTGCCAGCAGTTTAGGTAGCGGGGTGAGATACGCGTATTTT.

This clonotype occurred a few times. The chain joins TRBV20-1 to TRBJ2-7, with 14 bases that match TRBD2. CDR1 DFQATT and CDR2 SNEGSKA come from the germline V gene (reference sequence). There are 19 residues in the CDR3. V shed 0 bases and J 7 bases; nucleotides not matched to a gene: 17. In DNA form, the CDR3 reads TGCAGTGCTAGAGATCCCTCAGGACTAGCGGGAGGATCCTACAATGAGCAGTACTTC. Amino acids: CSARDPSGLAGGSYNEQYF.

This clonotype appeared a few times. The rearrangement uses TRBV30 and TRBJ2-5; D could derive from TRBD1 or TRBD2 (6 bases each). Germline lookup yields CDR1 GTSNPN and CDR2 SVGIG (reference sequence). Trimming pared 0 bases from V and 5 bases from J, leaving 7 bases between. The CDR3 covers 12 residues. The CDR3 sequence: CAWSVGGETQYF. The CDR3 region has the DNA TGTGCCTGGAGTGTAGGGGGGGAGACCCAGTACTTC.